A single T cell receptor beta chain is shown here with its context. The antigen is undetermined. Trimming cost V 3 bases and J 0 bases; bases outside gene matches: 5. CDR3 length equals 16 residues. Germline CDR1 reads SNHLY; CDR2 reads FYNNEI. RNA, once extracted, was reverse transcribed into cDNA for use as the sequencing template. Only in-frame clones appear in the TCRdb table, and some are missing; sequencing was by immunoSEQ multiplex PCR. The table records approximately 54,000 clones, 96% of them present only once. The data were taken from a study of CD8+ T cells in alopecia areata. Overall study context: Tofacitinib administration persisted for 6 to 18 months, succeeded by 6 months off drug.

Obtained from alopecia areata patients were lesional scalp punch biopsies along with peripheral blood. Study-level results: Resident alphabeta T cells of normal skin are also sequenced in scalp samples.

The rearrangement links TRBV2 to TRBJ2-3; 8 nucleotides line up with TRBD2. The receptor was isolated from a human donor with alopecia areata. Material: CD8+ T cells sorted from blood, obtained at week 0. The CDR3 sequence is CASSEPAGESTDTQYF. The CDR3 DNA follows: TGTGCCAGCAGTGAGCCAGCGGGGGAGAGCACAGATACGCAGTATTTT. Full variable domain (remainder filled in from reference TRBV2 and TRBJ2-3): EPEVTQTPSHQVTQMGQEVILRCVPISNHLYFYWYRQILGQKVEFLVSFYNNEISEKSEIFDDQFSVERPDGSNFTLKIRSTKLEDSAMYFCASSEPAGESTDTQYFGPGTRLTVL.